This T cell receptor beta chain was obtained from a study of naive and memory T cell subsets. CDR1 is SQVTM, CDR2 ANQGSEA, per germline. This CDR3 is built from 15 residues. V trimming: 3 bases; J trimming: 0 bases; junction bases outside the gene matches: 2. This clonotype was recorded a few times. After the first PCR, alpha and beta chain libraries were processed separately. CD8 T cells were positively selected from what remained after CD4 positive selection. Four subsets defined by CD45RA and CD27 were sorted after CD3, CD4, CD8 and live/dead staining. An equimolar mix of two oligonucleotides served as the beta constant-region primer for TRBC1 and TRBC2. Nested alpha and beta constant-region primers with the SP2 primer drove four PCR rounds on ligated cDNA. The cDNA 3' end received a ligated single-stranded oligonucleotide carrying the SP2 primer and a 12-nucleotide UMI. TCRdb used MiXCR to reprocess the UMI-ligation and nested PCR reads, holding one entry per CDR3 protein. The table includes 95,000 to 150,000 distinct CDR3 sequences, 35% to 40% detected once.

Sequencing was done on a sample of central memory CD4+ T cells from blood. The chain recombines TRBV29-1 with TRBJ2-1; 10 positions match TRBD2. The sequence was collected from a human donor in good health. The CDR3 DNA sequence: TGCAGCGTTGAGCGACTAGCGGGCTCCTACAATGAGCAGTTCTTC. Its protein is CSVERLAGSYNEQFF.